The next 14 T cell receptor beta chains were all read from a single sample in a study of T cell repertoires in cytomegalovirus infection. One entry per CDR3 protein results from TCRdb running MiXCR on the reads. Found here are a few hundred thousand distinct CDR3 sequences, roughly 17% of them singletons; the top ten hold 12%. The material sequenced was PBMCs. These receptors originate from a human donor in good health (CMV status not recorded). Some clones in this sample may be carry-over from other donors' samples.

This chain links TRBV7-9 with TRBJ2-1; no clear D. Germline assignment: CDR1 SEHNR and CDR2 FQNEAQ (reference sequence). V was pared by 5 bases and J by 5 bases, with 16 bases between. This CDR3 has 15 residues. CDR3 coding DNA: TGTGCCAGCAGCCCTAAGGTTCGGCTGAACAATGAGCAGTTCTTC. The encoded protein is CASSPKVRLNNEQFF.

The chain employs TRBV2 and TRBJ1-3, with D unclear. Trimming left V 9 bases short and J 0 bases short, with 6 bases between. This CDR3 is built from 12 residues. CDR1 SNHLY and CDR2 FYNNEI come from the germline V gene. CDR3 coding DNA: TGTGCCAGAGGGAGCTCTGGAAACACCATATATTTT. This sequence encodes CARGSSGNTIYF.

In DNA form, the CDR3 reads TGCAGTGCTAGCCTATTCCGGGACATCTCGGGTGGGGCCCAGCATTTT. It encodes CSASLFRDISGGAQHF. The chain employs TRBV20-1 and TRBJ1-5, with D perhaps matching TRBD1 (6 bases). This CDR3 region has 16 residues. V dropped 3 bases and J dropped 11 bases, with 26 bases sitting between them. In germline, CDR1 is DFQATT, CDR2 SNEGSKA (reference sequence).

V is TRBV28 and J is TRBJ2-1; D call uncertain. The CDR3 extends over 13 amino acids. Germline V lookup: CDR1 MDHEN, CDR2 SYDVKM. V was cut by 2 bases and J by 8 bases, with 10 bases left in between. In DNA form, the CDR3 reads TGTGCCAGCAGTTTAAGCCTCCCCGATGAGCAGTTCTTC. Amino acids: CASSLSLPDEQFF. The variable domain in full, with the rest retrieved from reference TRBV28 and TRBJ2-1, is DVKVTQSSRYLVKRTGEKVFLECVQDMDHENMFWYRQDPGLGLRLIYFSYDVKMKEKGDIPEGYSVSREKKERFSLILESASTNQTSMYLCASSLSLPDEQFFGPGTRLTVL.

With respect to this clonotype: A junction end diverges from the germline sequence, so it may reflect a read error. The V and J genes are TRBV4-1 and TRBJ2-3; D remains unclear. The germline V gene has CDR1 MGHRA and CDR2 YSYEKL. CDR3 size: 14 residues. This CDR3 reads CASNQVSRIDTQYF. In DNA, the CDR3 is TGCGCCAGCAACCAAGTAAGCCGGATAGATACGCAGTATTTT.

This clonotype was detected only a few times. This chain connects TRBV6-6 to TRBJ2-7; TRBD1 or TRBD2 may be the D gene (5 bases each). V was trimmed by 8 bases and J by 0 bases, leaving 8 bases between them. Germline assignment: CDR1 MNHNY and CDR2 SVGAGI (reference sequence). The CDR3 contains 12 residues. The CDR3: CASDGGSYEQYF. CDR3 in DNA: TGTGCCAGCGATGGGGGCTCCTACGAGCAGTACTTC.

This clonotype turned up a few times. V is TRBV4-2 and J is TRBJ1-1, with a tentative D call TRBD1 (6 bases). Between the trimmed V and J ends, which lost 0 bases and 1 base, there was a span of 9 bases. The CDR3 sequence is 15 residues long. The germline CDR1 and CDR2 sequences are LGHNA and YNFKEQ. The CDR3 nucleotides read TGTGCCAGCAGCCAAGAAGGGACACCGAACACTGAAGCTTTCTTT. Translating it yields CASSQEGTPNTEAFF.

This clonotype was observed a few times. The chain links TRBV7-9 to TRBJ1-1; maybe TRBD1 (6 bases). Trimming pared 5 bases from V and 7 bases from J, leaving 17 bases between. Germline V CDR1 and CDR2: SEHNR, FQNEAQ (reference sequence). This CDR3 contains 14 residues. The chain's CDR3 is CASSHNTGTHEAFF. The CDR3 nucleotides are TGTGCCAGCAGCCACAATACCGGGACACATGAAGCTTTCTTT.

A few counts support this clonotype. V is TRBV6-1 and J is TRBJ2-3; TRBD2 matches at 11 bases. CDR3 size: 18 residues. The V gene end was trimmed by 2 bases and the J gene end by 3 bases; junction bases not matched to a gene: 10. CDR1 MNHNS and CDR2 SASEGT come from the germline V gene. The chain's CDR3 is CASSERPQLAGVTDTQYF. The DNA of the CDR3 is TGTGCCAGCAGTGAAAGGCCCCAACTAGCGGGGGTAACAGATACGCAGTATTTT.

The V call is TRBV5-1, the J call TRBJ2-3; D is uncertain. The CDR3 totals 16 residues. CDR1 SGHRS and CDR2 YFSETQ come from the germline V gene. Trimming left V 2 bases short and J 2 bases short, with 15 bases between. Here the CDR3 DNA reads TGCGCCAGCAGCTTCTCTCCAGCGACGAACACAGATACGCAGTATTTT. Its protein is CASSFSPATNTDTQYF.

This clonotype was seen once. The chain is built from TRBV5-1 and TRBJ1-3, with 10 bases aligning to TRBD1. J gave up 0 bases and V 4 bases, and 7 bases lay outside the gene matches. Germline CDR1 is SGHRS and CDR2 is YFSETQ. The CDR3 has 17 amino acids. The CDR3 sequence: CASSRQGQGTSGNTIYF. CDR3 sequence (DNA): TGCGCCAGCAGCCGACAGGGACAGGGGACCTCTGGAAACACCATATATTTT. The full variable domain, its missing parts supplied by reference TRBV5-1 and TRBJ1-3, is KAGVTQTPRYLIKTRGQQVTLSCSPISGHRSVSWYQQTPGQGLQFLFEYFSETQRNKGNFPGRFSGRQFSNSRSEMNVSTLELGDSALYLCASSRQGQGTSGNTIYFGEGSWLTVV.

V and J are TRBV20-1 and TRBJ1-2, with 8 bases matching TRBD1. V gave up 3 bases and J gave up 4 bases; unmatched junction bases: 4. CDR1 is DFQATT and CDR2 is SNEGSKA in the germline V gene (reference sequence). The CDR3 spans 13 residues. Here the CDR3 reads CSASRGLGYGYTF. The DNA for the CDR3 is TGCAGTGCTAGCAGGGGGCTGGGCTATGGCTACACCTTC.

J is TRBJ2-7 and V is TRBV20-1; 9 nucleotides agree with TRBD2. Trimming took 6 bases from V and 5 from J; bases not matched to a gene: 8. The CDR3 length is 13 residues. Germline V gene sequence: CDR1 DFQATT, CDR2 SNEGSKA (reference sequence). CDR3 bases: TGCAGTGCGACGCGGGGGGGCCTAAACGAGCAGTACTTC. It is translated as CSATRGGLNEQYF.

This clonotype was picked up a small number of times. The rearrangement joins TRBV6-6 to TRBJ1-2, with TRBD1 matching over 10 bases. V was clipped by 7 bases and J by 5 bases; unmatched bases: 7. The germline V gene encodes CDR1 MNHNY and CDR2 SVGAGI (reference sequence). The CDR3 contains 14 residues. CDR3 DNA sequence: TGTGCCAGCACCTACGGGACAGGGGCTTATGGCTACACCTTC. Translation: CASTYGTGAYGYTF.